A single sample gave rise to the 27 T cell receptor beta chains below, sequenced in a study of vaccination effects on CD4 cells after COVID-19. Which antigens these TCRs recognize remains unknown. With the ViraFEST assay, the study expanded antigen-specific CD4+ T cells using viral peptide pools, then sequenced them. A roughly ten-day culture period preceded the isolation of CD4+ T cells. Every participant took two doses of the BNT162b2 or mRNA-1273 vaccine. Some clones are missing from TCRdb's copy, which holds only in-frame ones; the method was immunoSEQ multiplex PCR. The sample has some 12,000 clones, over 60% seen once. Here the sequenced sample was CD4+ T cells from PBMCs cultured with SARS-CoV-2 spike peptides, taken after COVID-19 vaccination. All receptors derive from a human donor who received a COVID-19 vaccine.

The chain carries TRBV18 and TRBJ1-4, with a weak D call TRBD1 (5 bases). This CDR3 is 13 amino acids long. Trimming took off 4 bases at V and 8 bases at J, with 11 bases between the two ends. Germline V lookup: CDR1 KGHSH, CDR2 LQKENI. CDR3 nucleotide sequence: TGTGCCAGCTCACGGGAGGCAGGGGAAAAACTGTTTTTT. Protein product: CASSREAGEKLFF.

J is TRBJ2-2 and V is TRBV2; TRBD1 is a possible D gene (6 bases). Germline V lookup: CDR1 SNHLY, CDR2 FYNNEI. Trimming removed 4 bases at V and 6 bases at J, with 9 bases between. The CDR3 totals 13 residues. CDR3 in amino acids: CASSAQGSGELFF. The CDR3 nucleotides are TGTGCCAGCAGTGCCCAGGGGTCCGGGGAGCTGTTTTTT.

The chain couples TRBV7-9 to TRBJ2-7; a possible D gene is TRBD2 (5 bases). The CDR3 contains 16 residues. The V end lost 2 bases, the J end lost 4 bases, and 18 bases lay between the germline ends. Germline V gene lookup returns CDR1 SEHNR and CDR2 FQNEAQ (reference sequence). The CDR3 sequence is CASSLFGLPKGYEQYF. In DNA form, the CDR3 reads TGTGCCAGCAGCTTATTCGGACTTCCTAAAGGGTACGAGCAGTACTTC.

The chain is built from TRBV24-1 and TRBJ1-1, with 9 bases fitting TRBD1. Germline CDR1 KGHDR, CDR2 SFDVKD. The V and J ends lost 4 bases and 9 bases, in that order; junction bases with no gene match: 5. The CDR3 sequence is 13 residues long. The DNA for the CDR3 is TGTGCCACCAGTGACCGGACAGGGGACCAAGCTTTCTTT. This codes for CATSDRTGDQAFF.

The chain's CDR3 is CASSSRGNQPQHF. Here the CDR3 DNA reads TGTGCCAGCAGTTCTCGCGGAAATCAGCCCCAGCATTTT. The J gene is TRBJ1-5, the V gene TRBV12-3 or TRBV12-4; D is ambiguous. V lost 4 bases to trimming and J lost 4 bases, with 8 bases between them. The CDR3 extends over 13 amino acids.

The chain carries TRBV18 and TRBJ2-1; 7 positions match TRBD1. V was clipped by 3 bases and J by 7 bases; unmatched bases: 6. CDR3 length: 14 amino acids. Germline-derived CDR1 and CDR2 are KGHSH and LQKENI. The CDR3 region has the DNA TGTGCCAGCTCACCGGGACAGCCTGGTAATGAGCAGTTCTTC. Residues: CASSPGQPGNEQFF.

The chain is built from TRBV30 and TRBJ1-3; D is ambiguous. Germline assignment: CDR1 GTSNPN and CDR2 SVGIG (reference sequence). V was shortened by 5 bases and J by 0 bases, with 8 bases between the two germline ends. The CDR3 loop spans 13 amino acids. CDR3 DNA: TGTGCCTGGTACCTGATCTCTGGAAACACCATATATTTT. Its translation is CAWYLISGNTIYF.

The V and J genes are TRBV15 and TRBJ2-7; 12 bases map to TRBD2. Trimming took 3 bases from V and 2 from J; bases not matched to a gene: 5. This CDR3 region has 16 residues. Looked up from germline, CDR1 is LNHNV and CDR2 is YYDKDF (reference sequence). The CDR3 bases are TGTGCCACCAGCAGGGATCTAGCGGGAGGGACCTACGAGCAGTACTTC. Translating gives CATSRDLAGGTYEQYF.

This clone was seen a handful of times. The chain is built from TRBV7-2 and TRBJ2-1; TRBD1 aligns across 10 bases. The V and J ends lost 1 base and 4 bases, in that order; junction bases with no gene match: 7. Germline values: CDR1 SGHTA, CDR2 FQGNSA. The CDR3 contains 17 residues. CDR3 sequence reads: CASSLELSGQGYNEQFF. In DNA form, the CDR3 reads TGTGCCAGCAGCTTAGAACTCTCGGGACAGGGGTACAATGAGCAGTTCTTC. The complete variable domain, with remaining parts taken from reference TRBV7-2 and TRBJ2-1, reads GAGVSQSPSNKVTEKGKDVELRCDPISGHTALYWYRQSLGQGLEFLIYFQGNSAPDKSGLPSDRFSAERTGGSVSTLTIQRTQQEDSAVYLCASSLELSGQGYNEQFFGPGTRLTVL.

The chain employs TRBV29-1 and TRBJ2-6; D is perhaps TRBD1 or TRBD2 (6 bases each). This CDR3 spans 16 amino acids. CDR1 and CDR2 from the germline V gene are SQVTM and ANQGSEA. Trimming cost V 0 bases and J 4 bases, with 13 bases left between them. The chain's CDR3 is CSVEDLQGRGANVLTF. CDR3 bases: TGCAGCGTTGAAGATCTTCAGGGGAGGGGGGCCAACGTCCTGACTTTC.

The chain has TRBV5-4 and TRBJ2-7, with 11 bases lining up with TRBD2. V shed 2 bases, J shed 4 bases, and the junction held 8 bases outside the gene matches. The germline V gene has CDR1 SGHNT and CDR2 YYREEE (reference sequence). The CDR3 covers 16 residues. The CDR3 sequence: CASSFHMTSGIYEQYF. CDR3 DNA sequence: TGTGCCAGCAGCTTTCACATGACTAGCGGGATATACGAGCAGTACTTC.

This chain connects TRBV9 to TRBJ2-1; D is unclear. The CDR3 is made up of 11 amino acids. The germline V gene encodes CDR1 SGDLS and CDR2 YYNGEE. The germline V and J ends were trimmed by 4 bases and 9 bases, with 8 bases remaining between them. The CDR3 nucleotides are TGTGCCAGCAGCCCAGGTAGTGAGCAGTTCTTC. This translates into CASSPGSEQFF.

CDR3 residues: CASKRGQKGETQYF. The CDR3 DNA follows: TGTGCCAGTAAGCGAGGACAGAAAGGAGAGACCCAGTACTTC. The chain is built from TRBV2 and TRBJ2-5; D possibly corresponds to TRBD1 (6 bases). Germline assignment: CDR1 SNHLY and CDR2 FYNNEI. The CDR3 sequence is 14 residues long. V shed 9 bases and J shed 4 bases, with 18 bases lying between them.

This clone was recorded a few times. The rearrangement links TRBV7-3 to TRBJ1-2; D possibly corresponds to TRBD1 (5 bases). CDR3 size: 13 residues. The V gene's germline CDR1 is SGHTA and CDR2 FQGTGA. V was shortened by 2 bases and J by 2 bases, with 6 bases between the two germline ends. CDR3 sequence: CASSLAGNYGYTF. CDR3 nucleotides: TGTGCCAGCAGCTTAGCAGGGAACTATGGCTACACCTTC.

V is TRBV6-5 and J is TRBJ2-7; a weak D match, TRBD2 (6 bases). Trimming took off 6 bases at V and 4 bases at J, with 13 bases between the two ends. This CDR3 region has 13 residues. Germline CDR1 is MNHEY and CDR2 is SVGAGI. The CDR3 loop reads CASSAGGGYEQYF. In DNA, the CDR3 is TGTGCCAGCAGCGCCGGTGGGGGGTACGAGCAGTACTTC.

J is TRBJ1-2 and V is TRBV4-1, with D possibly TRBD1 on 5 matching bases. CDR3 length equals 16 residues. The germline V and J ends were trimmed by 6 bases and 4 bases, with 21 bases remaining between them. From germline, CDR1 is MGHRA and CDR2 YSYEKL. The CDR3 DNA reads TGCGCCAGCAGTCCTATGAGAGGGGCAGGGCCCTATGGCTACACCTTC. Translated, it gives CASSPMRGAGPYGYTF.

V usage is TRBV28 and J usage is TRBJ1-3; no firm D call. CDR1 is MDHEN, CDR2 SYDVKM, per germline. Trimming pared 5 bases from V and 4 bases from J, leaving 6 bases between. This CDR3 region has 12 residues. CDR3 sequence: CASSITGNTIYF. CDR3 DNA: TGTGCCAGCAGTATAACAGGAAACACCATATATTTT.

V gene TRBV6-1 combines with J gene TRBJ1-6; D unresolved. Germline CDR1 reads MNHNS; CDR2 reads SASEGT. V lost 1 base and J 9 bases, leaving 13 bases between the germline ends. The CDR3 covers 15 residues. The CDR3: CASSEVVEWGSPLHF. In nucleotides, the CDR3 is TGTGCCAGCAGTGAAGTTGTGGAGTGGGGTTCACCCCTCCACTTT.

The V call is TRBV5-4, the J call TRBJ2-6; possibly TRBD1 for D (6 bases). Germline values: CDR1 SGHNT, CDR2 YYREEE (reference sequence). This CDR3 has 16 residues. Trimming pared 4 bases from V and 2 bases from J, leaving 13 bases between. In DNA form, the CDR3 reads TGTGCCAGCAGCCCTGAAACAGGGACTGGGGCCAACGTCCTGACTTTC. This gives the protein CASSPETGTGANVLTF.

The V call is TRBV14, the J call TRBJ1-2; the D gene is possibly TRBD1 (6 bases). The V end lost 3 bases, the J end lost 2 bases, and 10 bases lay between the germline ends. CDR1 is SGHDN and CDR2 is FVKESK in the germline V gene. CDR3 length equals 14 residues. The CDR3 reads CASSQGAENYGYTF. CDR3 bases: TGTGCCAGCAGCCAGGGGGCTGAGAACTATGGCTACACCTTC.

This chain uses TRBV6-5 with TRBJ2-7; 7 nucleotides match TRBD2. Germline trimming cut 10 bases from V and 2 bases from J; bases unmatched to any gene: 11. CDR1 is MNHEY, CDR2 SVGAGI, per germline. The CDR3 contains 14 residues. The CDR3 reads CATLNRGETYEQYF. The CDR3, as DNA: TGTGCCACCCTCAACCGGGGGGAAACCTACGAGCAGTACTTC.

The chain joins TRBV9 to TRBJ2-2; 8 bases fit TRBD1. The germline V gene encodes CDR1 SGDLS and CDR2 YYNGEE. This CDR3 is 16 amino acids long. V dropped 3 bases and J dropped 4; count of bases not matched to a gene: 8. CDR3 region: CASSARQGATTGELFF. CDR3 DNA sequence: TGTGCCAGCAGCGCCAGGCAGGGGGCAACCACCGGGGAGCTGTTTTTT. Filled out from reference TRBV9 and TRBJ2-2, the complete variable domain reads DSGVTQTPKHLITATGQRVTLRCSPRSGDLSVYWYQQSLDQGLQFLIQYYNGEERAKGNILERFSAQQFPDLHSELNLSSLELGDSALYFCASSARQGATTGELFFGEGSRLTVL.

The gene calls are TRBV3-1 (or the pseudogene TRBV3-2) and TRBJ2-3, with D uncertain. The CDR3 length is 14 residues. Germline assignment: CDR1 LGHDT and CDR2 YNNKEL (reference sequence). Trimming removed 3 bases at V and 4 bases at J, with 11 bases between. CDR3 residues: CASSQVPRADTQYF. DNA for the CDR3: TGTGCCAGCAGCCAGGTCCCCCGGGCAGATACGCAGTATTTT.

This chain links TRBV5-1 with TRBJ2-7; no firm D call. Germline V lookup: CDR1 SGHRS, CDR2 YFSETQ. The V end was cut by 0 bases, the J end by 0 bases, with 7 bases between. The length of the CDR3 is 14 residues. The CDR3 spells CASSLAVGSYEQYF. The CDR3 DNA reads TGCGCCAGCAGCTTGGCCGTTGGCTCCTACGAGCAGTACTTC.

The rearrangement links TRBV6-5 to TRBJ2-5; D call uncertain. CDR3 length: 13 residues. The germline CDR1 and CDR2 sequences are MNHEY and SVGAGI. V was trimmed by 6 bases and J by 4 bases, leaving 12 bases between them. This CDR3 is CASRQYNTETQYF. CDR3 bases: TGTGCCAGCAGGCAATACAATACAGAGACCCAGTACTTC.

The chain carries TRBV12-3 or TRBV12-4 and TRBJ1-2; unclear D gene. The CDR3 runs to 13 residues. Trimming removed 3 bases from V and 7 bases from J, with 12 bases in between. CDR3 DNA sequence: TGTGCCAGCAGTTTTTCCGCAGTGGTTGGCTACACCTTC. This sequence encodes CASSFSAVVGYTF.

The chain is built from TRBV28 and TRBJ2-7; 9 bases fit TRBD1. With V trimmed by 7 bases and J by 4 bases, 14 bases remained unmatched. CDR1 and CDR2 from the germline V gene are MDHEN and SYDVKM. The CDR3 is 16 residues long. The chain's CDR3 is CASTPLLLTGGYEQYF. Here the CDR3 DNA reads TGTGCCAGCACCCCCCTGCTTCTGACAGGGGGATACGAGCAGTACTTC.